These 2 T cell receptor beta chains share one sample of origin, sequenced in a study of T cells after posttransplantation cyclophosphamide. Treatment was busulfan-fludarabine conditioning, a marrow graft, and cyclophosphamide on days +3 and +4. Assay used: immunoSEQ multiplex PCR; TCRdb lists only in-frame clones, some missing. Among around 17,000 clones listed, roughly 80% were seen once. Sample: CD8+ T cells sorted from PBMCs, taken around 2,000 days after a stem cell transplant with posttransplant cyclophosphamide. All receptors come from a female patient aged 40 to 55 who received an allogeneic stem cell transplant from a related donor, was CMV-positive, and had no GVHD. Some T cells may possibly be graft donor cells.

DNA of the CDR3: TGTGCCAGTAGTATAGCAGGATATACCTACGAGCAGTACTTC. This translates into CASSIAGYTYEQYF. V is TRBV19 and J is TRBJ2-7; D unresolved. The CDR3 totals 14 residues. The germline V and J ends were trimmed by 1 base and 2 bases, with 9 bases remaining between them. The germline V gene encodes CDR1 LNHDA and CDR2 SQIVND (reference sequence).

This chain connects TRBV5-6 to TRBJ1-2, with 7 positions matching TRBD1. The CDR3 consists of 11 residues. Germline V gives CDR1 SGHDT, CDR2 YYEEEE. The ends lost 4 bases at V and 14 bases at J; junction bases unmatched: 8. The CDR3 DNA reads TGTGCCAGCAGCGTCGGGACAGAAGTAACCTTC. Amino acids: CASSVGTEVTF.